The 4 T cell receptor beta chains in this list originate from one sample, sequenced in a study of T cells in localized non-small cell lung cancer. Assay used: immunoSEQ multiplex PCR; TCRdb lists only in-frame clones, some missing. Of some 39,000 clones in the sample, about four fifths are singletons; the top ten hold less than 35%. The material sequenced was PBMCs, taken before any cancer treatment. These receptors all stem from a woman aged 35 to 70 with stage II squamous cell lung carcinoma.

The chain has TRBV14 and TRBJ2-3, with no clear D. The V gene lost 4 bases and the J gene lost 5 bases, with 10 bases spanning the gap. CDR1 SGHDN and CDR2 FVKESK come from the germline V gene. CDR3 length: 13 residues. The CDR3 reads CASSPTVGDTQYF. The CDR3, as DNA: TGTGCCAGCAGCCCTACAGTGGGAGATACGCAGTATTTT.

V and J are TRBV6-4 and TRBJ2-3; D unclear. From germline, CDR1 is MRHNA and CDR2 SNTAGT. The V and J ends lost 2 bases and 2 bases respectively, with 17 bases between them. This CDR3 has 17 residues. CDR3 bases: TGTGCCAGCAGTGACAACGGTGCGTCCCGCCTCACAGATACGCAGTATTTT. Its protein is CASSDNGASRLTDTQYF.

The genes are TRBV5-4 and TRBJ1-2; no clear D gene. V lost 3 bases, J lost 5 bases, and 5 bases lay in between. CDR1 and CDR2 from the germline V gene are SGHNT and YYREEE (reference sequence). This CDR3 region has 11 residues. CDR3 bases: TGTGCCAGCAGCTCCACATATGGCTACACCTTC. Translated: CASSSTYGYTF.

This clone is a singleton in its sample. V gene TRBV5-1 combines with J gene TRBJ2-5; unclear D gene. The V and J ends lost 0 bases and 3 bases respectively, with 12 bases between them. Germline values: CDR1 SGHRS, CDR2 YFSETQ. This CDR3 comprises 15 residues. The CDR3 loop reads CASSLDNPREETQYF. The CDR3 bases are TGCGCCAGCAGCTTGGACAACCCTAGGGAAGAGACCCAGTACTTC.